This T cell receptor beta chain was profiled in a study of T cells in Graves' hyperthyroidism and ophthalmopathy. RNA transcripts served as the template for amplifying TCR beta CDR3 regions. First-round RT-PCR targeting the TCR CDR3 was performed with the HTBI primer set. TCRdb processed the multiplex PCR reads anew with MiXCR; each CDR3 protein has one entry. In the table there are hundreds of thousands of distinct CDR3 sequences, roughly 45% of which are singletons. Germline V gene sequence: CDR1 DFQATT, CDR2 SNEGSKA (reference sequence). V was clipped by 6 bases and J by 8 bases; unmatched bases: 5. The CDR3 runs 11 residues.

The source of this sequence is an adult man with Graves' disease, either hyperthyroidism or ophthalmopathy (not recorded which). Material: peripheral blood or thyroid tissue (not recorded which). This chain links TRBV20-1 with TRBJ1-2; 8 bases are shared with TRBD1. CDR3 coding DNA: TGCAGTGCCCCAGGGGGCGGGGGCTACACCTTC. Amino acids: CSAPGGGGYTF.